A single sample gave rise to the 22 T cell receptor beta chains below, sequenced in a study of immune evolution from preneoplasia to lung adenocarcinoma. The data were produced by immunoSEQ multiplex PCR, yet TCRdb's version contains in-frame clones alone and is incomplete. The sample has roughly 6,000 clones, about 82% seen once. The specimen sequenced was FFPE minimally invasive lung adenocarcinoma tissue. The receptor source for this set is a person aged 55-80 years with lung adenocarcinoma.

The rearrangement joins TRBV9 to TRBJ2-2, with 10 bases fitting TRBD2. The V gene end was trimmed by 0 bases and the J gene end by 4 bases; junction bases not matched to a gene: 12. Looked up from germline, CDR1 is SGDLS and CDR2 is YYNGEE. The CDR3 extends over 19 amino acids. The CDR3 coding sequence is TGTGCCAGCAGCGTAGGGCCCCGGAGCGGGGGGGGATTCACCGGGGAGCTGTTTTTT. Its protein product is CASSVGPRSGGGFTGELFF.

This clone is classed as large. This chain connects TRBV5-1 to TRBJ2-3; TRBD1 aligns across 7 bases. The CDR3 covers 15 residues. The V segment lost 5 bases and the J segment 2 bases; nucleotides outside the gene matches: 8. Per germline, CDR1 SGHRS and CDR2 YFSETQ. The CDR3 here is CASRPDRLPTDTQYF. The CDR3 coding sequence is TGCGCCAGCAGGCCGGACAGGTTACCCACAGATACGCAGTATTTT.

The CDR3 sequence is CASRGEGGSYNEQFF. CDR3 bases: TGTGCCAGCAGGGGAGAGGGAGGCTCCTACAATGAGCAGTTCTTC. This chain joins TRBV6-6 and TRBJ2-1; D possibly corresponds to TRBD2 (6 bases). Trimming took off 6 bases at V and 0 bases at J, with 12 bases between the two ends. The germline gives CDR1 MNHNY, CDR2 SVGAGI (reference sequence). This CDR3 is 15 amino acids long.

This clone rates as large. The rearrangement joins TRBV28 to TRBJ2-3; 11 bases align to TRBD2. The J segment lost 3 bases and the V segment lost 7 bases, leaving 12 bases of the junction unmatched. The V gene's germline CDR1 is MDHEN and CDR2 SYDVKM. The CDR3 has 17 residues. The CDR3 is CASTSFSGRATTDTQYF. CDR3 bases: TGTGCCAGCACCTCCTTTAGCGGGAGGGCCACGACAGATACGCAGTATTTT. Together with reference TRBV28 and TRBJ2-3, the CDR3 gives the full variable domain: DVKVTQSSRYLVKRTGEKVFLECVQDMDHENMFWYRQDPGLGLRLIYFSYDVKMKEKGDIPEGYSVSREKKERFSLILESASTNQTSMYLCASTSFSGRATTDTQYFGPGTRLTVL.

This chain joins TRBV28 and TRBJ2-7, with TRBD2 matching 10 bases. Germline lookup yields CDR1 MDHEN and CDR2 SYDVKM. The CDR3 has 14 residues. The V and J ends lost 3 bases and 6 bases, in that order; junction bases with no gene match: 5. The CDR3 sequence: CASSFVLAGVEQYF. In nucleotides, the CDR3 is TGTGCCAGCAGTTTCGTCCTAGCGGGAGTCGAGCAGTACTTC.

The V call is TRBV7-3, the J call TRBJ2-5; 7 bases map to TRBD1. The germline V gene encodes CDR1 SGHTA and CDR2 FQGTGA. V dropped 3 bases and J dropped 4; count of bases not matched to a gene: 8. The CDR3 contains 15 residues. CDR3 bases: TGTGCCAGCAGCTTGAGTCGGACAGGAGGAGAGACCCAGTACTTC. This codes for CASSLSRTGGETQYF.

The V call is TRBV7-6, the J call TRBJ2-1; D unclear. CDR1 and CDR2 (germline): SGHVS, FNYEAQ. The CDR3 sequence is 16 residues long. The V end was cut by 0 bases, the J end by 0 bases, with 9 bases between. The DNA for the CDR3 is TGTGCCAGCAGCTTAGCTGGGCTTAGCTCCTACAATGAGCAGTTCTTC. Residues: CASSLAGLSSYNEQFF.

V gene TRBV30 combines with J gene TRBJ2-3; TRBD2 aligns across 8 bases. The V gene end was trimmed by 2 bases and the J gene end by 5 bases; junction bases not matched to a gene: 12. This CDR3 is built from 16 residues. Germline CDR1 GTSNPN, CDR2 SVGIG (reference sequence). In DNA, the CDR3 is TGTGCCTGGAGTTCCGCCGGGACTAGGGGGGTAGATACGCAGTATTTT. Encoded protein: CAWSSAGTRGVDTQYF.

V is TRBV28 and J is TRBJ1-2; tentative D call: TRBD1 (6 bases). Germline V gives CDR1 MDHEN, CDR2 SYDVKM. The ends were cut back, 2 bases at V and 8 bases at J, with 12 bases in the middle. This CDR3 comprises 13 residues. CDR3 DNA sequence: TGTGCCAGCAGTTTAGGACAGCCTAAGGGCTACACCTTC. Its protein product is CASSLGQPKGYTF.

The chain is built from TRBV10-1 and TRBJ2-7, with no clear D. The germline V and J ends were trimmed by 8 bases and 4 bases, with 21 bases remaining between them. Germline V gene sequence: CDR1 WNHNN, CDR2 SYGVQD (reference sequence). The CDR3 is 15 amino acids. The CDR3 loop reads CASDVLRNPIYEQYF. The CDR3 DNA reads TGCGCCAGCGATGTTCTCCGGAACCCCATTTACGAGCAGTACTTC.

The V call is TRBV7-9, the J call TRBJ2-1; TRBD2 aligns across 11 bases. Germline CDR1 reads SEHNR; CDR2 reads FQNEAQ (reference sequence). This CDR3 comprises 13 residues. V gave up 5 bases and J gave up 8 bases; unmatched junction bases: 2. The CDR3 DNA reads TGTGCCAGCAGCATACTAGCGGGAGATGAGCAGTTCTTC. This sequence encodes CASSILAGDEQFF.

V gene TRBV5-1 combines with J gene TRBJ2-3, with D maybe TRBD2 (6 bases). The CDR3 runs 14 residues. In germline, CDR1 is SGHRS, CDR2 YFSETQ. Trimming took off 0 bases at V and 3 bases at J, with 8 bases between the two ends. CDR3 nucleotide sequence: TGCGCCAGCAGCTTGGCTCGGGGGACAGATACGCAGTATTTT. It encodes CASSLARGTDTQYF.

CDR3 nucleotides: TGCGCCAGCAGCTCGGACGGCCAAGAGACCCAGTACTTC. This encodes CASSSDGQETQYF. The rearrangement uses TRBV5-1 and TRBJ2-5, with D hard to call. Trimming stripped 3 bases from V and 1 base from J, with 7 bases between. The V gene's germline CDR1 is SGHRS and CDR2 YFSETQ. The CDR3 consists of 13 residues. The variable domain in full, completed from reference TRBV5-1 and TRBJ2-5, reads KAGVTQTPRYLIKTRGQQVTLSCSPISGHRSVSWYQQTPGQGLQFLFEYFSETQRNKGNFPGRFSGRQFSNSRSEMNVSTLELGDSALYLCASSSDGQETQYFGPGTRLLVL.

On this clone: The junction and the germline gene differ at one end; a read error may be behind it. The chain joins TRBV5-1 to TRBJ1-1; D is undetermined. The CDR3 sequence is 13 residues long. The germline V gene has CDR1 SGHRS and CDR2 YFSETQ. The CDR3 DNA is TGCGCCAGCGGCTTATCAGAGAACACTGAAGCTTTCTTT. Translation gives CASGLSENTEAFF. Drawing the rest from reference TRBV5-1 and TRBJ1-1, the complete variable domain is KAGVTQTPRYLIKTRGQQVTLSCSPISGHRSVSWYQQTPGQGLQFLFEYFSETQRNKGNFPGRFSGRQFSNSRSEMNVSTLELGDSALYLCASGLSENTEAFFGQGTRLTVV.

This clone is medium-sized within its sample. J is TRBJ2-7 and V is TRBV7-6; 9 positions match TRBD1. The CDR3 sequence is 15 residues long. CDR1 and CDR2 from the germline V gene are SGHVS and FNYEAQ. Unmatched junction bases numbered 6, after V lost 1 base and J lost 5 bases. The CDR3 spells CASSLGTGGGNEQYF. For the CDR3, the DNA is TGTGCCAGCAGCTTAGGAACAGGGGGCGGGAACGAGCAGTACTTC.

This clone was counted once. The CDR3 region has the DNA TGTGCCAGCAGCCTAAGGGGGTTCCACGAGCAGTACTTC. Amino acids: CASSLRGFHEQYF. The J gene is TRBJ2-7, the V gene TRBV13; TRBD1 is a possible D gene (6 bases). The CDR3 consists of 13 residues. Between the trimmed V and J ends, which lost 5 bases and 5 bases, there was a span of 13 bases. The germline V gene encodes CDR1 PRHDT and CDR2 FYEKMQ (reference sequence). Together with reference TRBV13 and TRBJ2-7, the CDR3 gives the full variable domain: AAGVIQSPRHLIKEKRETATLKCYPIPRHDTVYWYQQGPGQDPQFLISFYEKMQSDKGSIPDRFSAQQFSDYHSELNMSSLELGDSALYFCASSLRGFHEQYFGPGTRLTVT.

The rearrangement uses TRBV19 and TRBJ2-5; no firm D call. The CDR3 consists of 14 residues. V gave up 1 base and J gave up 2 bases, with 8 bases separating them. Looked up from germline, CDR1 is LNHDA and CDR2 is SQIVND (reference sequence). CDR3 coding DNA: TGTGCCAGTAGTATAGCAACAATGCAAGAGACCCAGTACTTC. Protein: CASSIATMQETQYF.

The CDR3: CASSPGQGAYGYTF. DNA of the CDR3: TGTGCCAGCAGCCCTGGACAGGGAGCCTATGGCTACACCTTC. The V gene is TRBV7-9, the J gene TRBJ1-2, with 8 positions matching TRBD1. J gave up 4 bases and V 5 bases, and 6 bases lay outside the gene matches. Looked up from germline, CDR1 is SEHNR and CDR2 is FQNEAQ (reference sequence). The CDR3 spans 14 residues.

The chain has TRBV5-1 and TRBJ2-5; D remains ambiguous. From germline, CDR1 is SGHRS and CDR2 YFSETQ. The V gene lost 0 bases and the J gene lost 5 bases, with 8 bases spanning the gap. There are 13 residues in the CDR3. The CDR3 DNA reads TGCGCCAGCAGCTTGGTCGGGTTGGAGACCCAGTACTTC. Amino acids: CASSLVGLETQYF. Together with reference TRBV5-1 and TRBJ2-5, the CDR3 gives the full variable domain: KAGVTQTPRYLIKTRGQQVTLSCSPISGHRSVSWYQQTPGQGLQFLFEYFSETQRNKGNFPGRFSGRQFSNSRSEMNVSTLELGDSALYLCASSLVGLETQYFGPGTRLLVL.

The rearrangement links TRBV6-1 to TRBJ2-7; TRBD1 agrees at 10 bases. The CDR3 length is 16 residues. J gave up 5 bases and V 1 base, and 8 bases lay outside the gene matches. Germline V gene data show CDR1 as MNHNS and CDR2 as SASEGT. CDR3 residues: CASSEVWGQGNNEQYF. CDR3 in DNA: TGTGCCAGCAGTGAAGTTTGGGGACAGGGGAATAACGAGCAGTACTTC.

V gene TRBV28 combines with J gene TRBJ2-2; 7 bases are a match to TRBD1. The junction had 5 bases not matched to a gene; V was cut back by 5 bases and J by 5 bases. The CDR3 covers 14 residues. Germline CDR1 and CDR2: MDHEN and SYDVKM. CDR3 coding DNA: TGTGCCAGCAGTCTCTTCAGGGGGACCGGGGAGCTGTTTTTT. It encodes CASSLFRGTGELFF. Filled out from reference TRBV28 and TRBJ2-2, the complete variable domain reads DVKVTQSSRYLVKRTGEKVFLECVQDMDHENMFWYRQDPGLGLRLIYFSYDVKMKEKGDIPEGYSVSREKKERFSLILESASTNQTSMYLCASSLFRGTGELFFGEGSRLTVL.

This chain links TRBV4-1 with TRBJ2-1; 10 nucleotides agree with TRBD1. The V gene end was trimmed by 4 bases and the J gene end by 8 bases; junction bases not matched to a gene: 5. Germline values: CDR1 MGHRA, CDR2 YSYEKL. The CDR3 covers 14 residues. CDR3 in amino acids: CASSRGQGLYEQFF. The CDR3, as DNA: TGCGCCAGCAGCCGGGGACAGGGGTTGTATGAGCAGTTCTTC.